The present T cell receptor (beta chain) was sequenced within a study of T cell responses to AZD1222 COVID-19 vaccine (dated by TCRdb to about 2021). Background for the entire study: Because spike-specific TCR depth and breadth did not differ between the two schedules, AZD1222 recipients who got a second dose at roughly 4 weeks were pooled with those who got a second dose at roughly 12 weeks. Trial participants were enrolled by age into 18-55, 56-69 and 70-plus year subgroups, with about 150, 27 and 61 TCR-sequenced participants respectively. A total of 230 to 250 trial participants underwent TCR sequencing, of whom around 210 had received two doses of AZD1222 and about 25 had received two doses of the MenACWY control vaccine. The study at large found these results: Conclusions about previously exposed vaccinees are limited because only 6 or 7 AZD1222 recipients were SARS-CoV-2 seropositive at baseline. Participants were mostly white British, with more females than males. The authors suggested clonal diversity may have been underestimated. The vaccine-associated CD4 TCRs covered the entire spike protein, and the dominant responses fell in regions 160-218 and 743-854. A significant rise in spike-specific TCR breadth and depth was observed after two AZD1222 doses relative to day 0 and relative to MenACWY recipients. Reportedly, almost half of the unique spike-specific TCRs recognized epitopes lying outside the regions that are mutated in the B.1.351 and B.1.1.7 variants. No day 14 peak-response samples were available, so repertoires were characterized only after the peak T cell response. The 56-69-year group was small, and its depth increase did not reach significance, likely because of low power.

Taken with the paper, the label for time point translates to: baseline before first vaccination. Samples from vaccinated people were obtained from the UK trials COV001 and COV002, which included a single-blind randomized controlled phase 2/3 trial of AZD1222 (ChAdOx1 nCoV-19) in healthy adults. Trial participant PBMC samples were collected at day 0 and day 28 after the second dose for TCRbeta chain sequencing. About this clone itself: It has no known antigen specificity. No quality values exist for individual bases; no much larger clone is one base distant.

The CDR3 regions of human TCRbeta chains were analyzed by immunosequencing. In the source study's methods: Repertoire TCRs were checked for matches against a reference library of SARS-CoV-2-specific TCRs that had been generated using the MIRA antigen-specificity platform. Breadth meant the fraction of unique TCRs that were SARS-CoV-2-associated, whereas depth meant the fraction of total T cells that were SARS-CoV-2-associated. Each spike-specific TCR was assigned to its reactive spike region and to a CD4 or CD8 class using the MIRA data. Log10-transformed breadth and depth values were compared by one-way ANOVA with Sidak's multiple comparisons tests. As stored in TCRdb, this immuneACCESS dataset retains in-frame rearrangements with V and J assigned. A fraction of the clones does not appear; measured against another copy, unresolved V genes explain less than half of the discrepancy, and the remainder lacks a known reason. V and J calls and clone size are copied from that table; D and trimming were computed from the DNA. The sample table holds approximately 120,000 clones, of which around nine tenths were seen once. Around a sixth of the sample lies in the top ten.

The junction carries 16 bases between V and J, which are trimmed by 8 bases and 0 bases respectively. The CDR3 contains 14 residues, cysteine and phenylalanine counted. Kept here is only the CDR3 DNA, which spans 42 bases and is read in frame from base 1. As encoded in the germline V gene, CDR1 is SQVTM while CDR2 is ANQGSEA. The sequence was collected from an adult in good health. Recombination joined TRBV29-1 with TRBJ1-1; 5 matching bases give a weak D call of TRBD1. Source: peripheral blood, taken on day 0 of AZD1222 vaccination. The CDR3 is CSSMRDYMNTEAFF. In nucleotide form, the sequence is TGCAGCTCAATGAGGGACTACATGAACACTGAAGCTTTCTTT.